This note documents a single T cell receptor beta chain sequence. Its antigen remains unidentified. The data derive from a study of T cell repertoires in cytomegalovirus infection. Study-level information: Signatures in public TCR beta sequences pointed to both CMV infection and matching HLA type. Findings and caveats of the study: Across the ex vivo response, the dominant clonotypes were HLA-C-restricted CMV-specific TCR beta clonotypes.

One entry per CDR3 protein results from TCRdb running MiXCR on the reads. The sample yields 150,000 to 200,000 distinct CDR3 sequences, roughly 28% seen once. Sequenced sample: PBMCs. The sequence was collected from a human donor in good health (CMV status not recorded). Some clones in this sample may be carry-over from other donors' samples.

The CDR3: CASTLAGGAEAFF. As DNA, the CDR3 is TGTGCCAGCACTCTTGCTGGTGGGGCTGAAGCTTTCTTT. The gene calls are TRBV12-3 or TRBV12-4 and TRBJ1-1; D gene uncertain. The CDR3 consists of 13 residues. The ends were cut back, 7 bases at V and 6 bases at J, with 15 bases in the middle.